These 26 T cell receptor beta chains were all obtained from the same sample, sequenced in a study of T cells after yellow fever vaccination. Via MiXCR, TCRdb re-called the 5' RACE reads, giving one row per CDR3 protein. The sample has 100,000 to 150,000 distinct CDR3 sequences, around 9.8% seen once. The sequenced sample was CD8+ T cells sorted from PBMCs, obtained on the day of the yellow fever booster vaccination. Receptor source: a man aged 18 to 30 who received the YFV17D yellow fever vaccine.

This clonotype has more than one count but fewer than ten. V usage is TRBV3-1 and J usage is TRBJ1-6; 9 nucleotides line up with TRBD1. With 4 bases clipped from V and 9 bases from J, the junction kept 10 bases outside the gene matches. CDR3 size: 16 residues. The germline gives CDR1 LGHDT, CDR2 YNNKEL (reference sequence). The CDR3: CASSPAPGQGFSPLHF. The DNA for the CDR3 is TGTGCCAGCAGCCCTGCCCCGGGACAGGGTTTTTCACCCCTCCACTTT.

The sample holds a few counts of this clonotype. The genes are TRBV4-1 and TRBJ1-5; D ambiguous. The CDR3 loop spans 15 amino acids. Per the germline V gene, CDR1 is MGHRA and CDR2 is YSYEKL. With 0 bases removed from V and 5 bases from J, the gap between germline ends came to 11 bases. The CDR3 DNA sequence: TGCGCCAGCAGCCAAGACGGGCTGCGACATCAGCCCCAGCATTTT. Residues: CASSQDGLRHQPQHF.

At least ten counts were recorded for this clonotype. The J gene is TRBJ2-1, the V gene TRBV7-3; D might be TRBD1 (6 bases). The V end was cut by 5 bases, the J end by 4 bases, with 15 bases between. This CDR3 comprises 15 residues. Germline V gene sequence: CDR1 SGHTA, CDR2 FQGTGA. For the CDR3, the DNA is TGTGCCAGCAGCCACAGGGCTCTGTTGTACAATGAGCAGTTCTTC. This encodes CASSHRALLYNEQFF. The full variable domain, in which reference TRBV7-3 and TRBJ2-1 provide the parts outside the CDR3, is GAGVSQTPSNKVTEKGKYVELRCDPISGHTALYWYRQSLGQGPEFLIYFQGTGAADDSGLPNDRFFAVRPEGSVSTLKIQRTERGDSAVYLCASSHRALLYNEQFFGPGTRLTVL.

By share of the sample, this clonotype is medium-sized. The CDR3 loop reads CASSPRGDYVNEQFF. The CDR3 DNA is TGTGCCAGCAGCCCTCGGGGGGACTACGTCAATGAGCAGTTCTTC. This chain links TRBV2 with TRBJ2-1, with TRBD2 matching over 7 bases. V was pared by 6 bases and J by 6 bases, with 11 bases of the junction left unmatched. This CDR3 spans 15 amino acids. Germline-derived CDR1 and CDR2 are SNHLY and FYNNEI. The whole variable domain, filled in from reference TRBV2 and TRBJ2-1, reads EPEVTQTPSHQVTQMGQEVILRCVPISNHLYFYWYRQILGQKVEFLVSFYNNEISEKSEIFDDQFSVERPDGSNFTLKIRSTKLEDSAMYFCASSPRGDYVNEQFFGPGTRLTVL.

The table lists this clonotype with many counts. The gene calls are TRBV20-1 and TRBJ2-1, with 13 bases matching TRBD2. Trimming at V came to 6 bases and at J to 7 bases, leaving 6 bases not matched to a gene. CDR1 is DFQATT, CDR2 SNEGSKA, per germline (reference sequence). CDR3 length equals 14 residues. For the CDR3, the DNA is TGCAGTGCAGACACTAGCGGGGGGGCTAATGAGCAGTTCTTC. Its translation is CSADTSGGANEQFF.

The chain employs TRBV7-9 and TRBJ2-7, with 8 bases that match TRBD2. This CDR3 is 15 amino acids long. J lost 4 bases, V lost 1 base, and 6 bases had no gene match. In germline, CDR1 is SEHNR, CDR2 FQNEAQ (reference sequence). CDR3 protein: CASSLGGGGFYEQYV. Written as DNA, the CDR3 is TGTGCCAGCAGCTTAGGAGGCGGGGGGTTTTACGAGCAGTACGTC.

This clonotype showed up just a few times. This chain joins TRBV6-2 or TRBV6-3 and TRBJ2-7; 10 bases line up with TRBD1. V lost 10 bases and J lost 2; bases outside the gene matches: 17. CDR1 and CDR2 from the germline V gene are MNHEY and SVGEGT. The CDR3 is 17 residues long. CDR3 nucleotides: TGTGCCACCCAACCGGGACAGGGGTCCTTTGTGGCCTACGAGCAGTACTTC. Translation gives CATQPGQGSFVAYEQYF.

Only a few counts were recorded for this clonotype. V is TRBV5-1 and J is TRBJ2-1; D unclear. Looked up from germline, CDR1 is SGHRS and CDR2 is YFSETQ. CDR3 length: 13 residues. V was pared by 4 bases and J by 8 bases, with 13 bases between. The CDR3 region has the DNA TGCGCCAGCAGCCCTCGGCCGGAAGATGAGCAGTTCTTC. Translation: CASSPRPEDEQFF.

This clonotype was recorded at least ten times. The chain has TRBV7-6 and TRBJ2-5; 11 bases agree with TRBD2. This CDR3 comprises 18 residues. The V and J ends lost 2 bases and 1 base, in that order; junction bases with no gene match: 9. Germline V gene sequence: CDR1 SGHVS, CDR2 FNYEAQ. The CDR3 loop is CASSLTLTSGGFQETQYF. The CDR3, as DNA: TGTGCCAGCAGCTTAACCCTTACTAGCGGGGGATTCCAAGAGACCCAGTACTTC.

The chain couples TRBV12-5 to TRBJ2-5; D not certain. The V gene lost 3 bases and the J gene lost 2 bases, with 4 bases spanning the gap. This CDR3 contains 12 residues. The germline V gene encodes CDR1 LGHNT and CDR2 FRNRAP. CDR3 DNA: TGTGCTAGTGGTTTTGGGCAAGAGACCCAGTACTTC. It yields the protein CASGFGQETQYF.

A few counts support this clonotype. The chain employs TRBV27 and TRBJ1-5; D may be TRBD1 (6 bases). The CDR3 extends over 13 amino acids. The V gene lost 5 bases and the J gene lost 7 bases, with 12 bases spanning the gap. Looked up from germline, CDR1 is MNHEY and CDR2 is SMNVEV (reference sequence). CDR3 DNA sequence: TGTGCCAGCAGTGTACAGGGAGAACAGCCCCAGCATTTT. The encoded protein is CASSVQGEQPQHF.

This chain connects TRBV28 to TRBJ1-1; weak D call: TRBD1 (6 bases). V dropped 6 bases and J dropped 2 bases, with 13 bases sitting between them. This CDR3 is built from 14 residues. Germline CDR1 and CDR2: MDHEN and SYDVKM. The CDR3 nucleotides read TGTGCCAGCAGCACTACAGGGATCAACACTGAAGCTTTCTTT. This sequence encodes CASSTTGINTEAFF.

The CDR3 reads CASSRGPNSPLHF. The DNA of the CDR3 is TGTGCCAGTAGTAGGGGACCCAATTCACCCCTCCACTTT. The rearrangement joins TRBV19 to TRBJ1-6, with D tentatively TRBD1 (5 bases). The V gene lost 4 bases and the J gene lost 7 bases, with 8 bases spanning the gap. In germline, CDR1 is LNHDA, CDR2 SQIVND (reference sequence). This CDR3 comprises 13 residues.

The CDR3 DNA reads TGCAGCGTTGAACTGTTCGGGACAGGGTACCCAGATACGCAGTATTTT. Translation: CSVELFGTGYPDTQYF. This chain uses TRBV29-1 with TRBJ2-3, with 9 bases fitting TRBD1. Looked up from germline, CDR1 is SQVTM and CDR2 is ANQGSEA. This CDR3 comprises 16 residues. V lost 2 bases to trimming and J lost 4 bases; unmatched junction nucleotides: 10.

This clonotype was detected ten times or more. This chain connects TRBV7-2 to TRBJ2-1; 9 bases align to TRBD2. From germline, CDR1 is SGHTA and CDR2 FQGNSA. With 8 bases clipped from V and 8 bases from J, the junction kept 13 bases outside the gene matches. The CDR3 runs to 15 residues. CDR3 coding DNA: TGTGCCAGCCGATTGCTCAGCGGGGGGCAGGATGAGCAGTTCTTC. Protein product: CASRLLSGGQDEQFF. The variable domain in full, with the rest retrieved from reference TRBV7-2 and TRBJ2-1, is GAGVSQSPSNKVTEKGKDVELRCDPISGHTALYWYRQSLGQGLEFLIYFQGNSAPDKSGLPSDRFSAERTGGSVSTLTIQRTQQEDSAVYLCASRLLSGGQDEQFFGPGTRLTVL.

The gene calls are TRBV7-2 and TRBJ2-2; D call uncertain. V lost 1 base and J 6 bases, leaving 9 bases between the germline ends. Germline V lookup: CDR1 SGHTA, CDR2 FQGNSA. The CDR3 has 14 residues. CDR3 bases: TGTGCCAGCAGCTTAGGGTCTCGTCCCGGGGAGCTGTTTTTT. Protein sequence: CASSLGSRPGELFF.

This clonotype was observed a handful of times. The J gene is TRBJ2-1, the V gene TRBV6-1; D possibly uses TRBD1 or TRBD2 (6 bases each). The CDR3 totals 16 residues. Per germline, CDR1 MNHNS and CDR2 SASEGT. With 1 base removed from V and 0 bases from J, the gap between germline ends came to 10 bases. DNA for the CDR3: TGTGCCAGCAGTGAAGACGGAGGGGGCTCCTACAATGAGCAGTTCTTC. It translates to CASSEDGGGSYNEQFF.

This clonotype appeared a few times. This chain joins TRBV6-1 and TRBJ1-1, with 9 bases aligning to TRBD1. The V gene end was trimmed by 6 bases and the J gene end by 4 bases; junction bases not matched to a gene: 3. CDR3 length: 13 amino acids. Germline assignment: CDR1 MNHNS and CDR2 SASEGT. The CDR3 coding sequence is TGTGCCAGCAGCTACAGGGGGCCCACTGAAGCTTTCTTT. Translation: CASSYRGPTEAFF.

This clonotype was observed a few times. V is TRBV9 and J is TRBJ2-1; either TRBD1 or TRBD2 may supply D (7 bases each). The CDR3 has 17 residues. Germline CDR1 reads SGDLS; CDR2 reads YYNGEE. The ends were cut back, 0 bases at V and 0 bases at J, with 13 bases in the middle. As DNA, the CDR3 is TGTGCCAGCAGCGTAGGGGAGGGACAGAGCTCCTACAATGAGCAGTTCTTC. Translated, it gives CASSVGEGQSSYNEQFF.

This clonotype was detected a few times. This rearrangement joins TRBV5-1 to TRBJ2-7, with 10 positions matching TRBD2. The CDR3 is 15 residues long. Germline V gene data show CDR1 as SGHRS and CDR2 as YFSETQ. V lost 2 bases, J lost 2 bases, and 4 bases stayed unmatched. The CDR3 loop is CASSFGTSETYEQYF. The CDR3, as DNA: TGCGCCAGCAGCTTTGGGACTAGCGAAACCTACGAGCAGTACTTC.

This clonotype was observed a few times. This chain connects TRBV6-5 to TRBJ2-5; D is perhaps TRBD2 (6 bases). There are 14 residues in the CDR3. Germline CDR1 reads MNHEY; CDR2 reads SVGAGI. The V end lost 4 bases, the J end lost 4 bases, and 13 bases lay between the germline ends. CDR3 in amino acids: CASSFGGSVETQYF. CDR3 DNA sequence: TGTGCCAGCAGTTTTGGGGGGAGCGTAGAGACCCAGTACTTC.

This clonotype appeared a few times. The chain has TRBV15 and TRBJ2-3; D could derive from TRBD1 or TRBD2 (5 bases each). Between the trimmed V and J ends, which lost 0 bases and 1 base, there was a span of 11 bases. Germline-derived CDR1 and CDR2 are LNHNV and YYDKDF (reference sequence). The CDR3 is made up of 16 amino acids. The CDR3 sequence is CATSREILGGTDTQYF. CDR3 bases: TGTGCCACCAGCAGAGAGATACTAGGGGGCACAGATACGCAGTATTTT.

This clonotype has a handful of counts. V usage is TRBV7-6 and J usage is TRBJ2-7, with unresolved D. The germline gives CDR1 SGHVS, CDR2 FNYEAQ. V was trimmed by 7 bases and J by 3 bases, leaving 10 bases between them. The CDR3 spans 12 residues. Written as DNA, the CDR3 is TGTGCCAGCACCCTCGATGGCTACGAGCAGTACTTC. This gives the protein CASTLDGYEQYF.

This clonotype was found a few times. This rearrangement joins TRBV12-3 or TRBV12-4 to TRBJ1-4, with 7 bases matching TRBD1. V lost 2 bases to trimming and J lost 3 bases; unmatched junction nucleotides: 9. The CDR3 has 17 residues. The CDR3 region is CASSLSRRTGPNEKLFF. The CDR3 DNA reads TGTGCCAGCAGTTTAAGTAGAAGGACAGGACCTAATGAAAAACTGTTTTTT.

This chain connects TRBV12-3 or TRBV12-4 to TRBJ2-2; D might be TRBD2 (7 bases). V lost 11 bases and J lost 6, with 16 bases in between. This CDR3 has 13 amino acids. CDR3 amino acids: CASQRGAPGELFF. The CDR3, as DNA: TGTGCCTCTCAACGGGGGGCCCCCGGGGAGCTGTTTTTT.

The CDR3 sequence: CASSLADQETQYF. The CDR3 region has the DNA TGTGCCAGCAGCTTAGCCGATCAAGAGACCCAGTACTTC. The V call is TRBV11-3, the J call TRBJ2-5; D is uncertain. There are 13 residues in the CDR3. Germline V gene sequence: CDR1 SGHNT, CDR2 YENEEA. Trimming cost V 1 base and J 2 bases, with 5 bases left between them.